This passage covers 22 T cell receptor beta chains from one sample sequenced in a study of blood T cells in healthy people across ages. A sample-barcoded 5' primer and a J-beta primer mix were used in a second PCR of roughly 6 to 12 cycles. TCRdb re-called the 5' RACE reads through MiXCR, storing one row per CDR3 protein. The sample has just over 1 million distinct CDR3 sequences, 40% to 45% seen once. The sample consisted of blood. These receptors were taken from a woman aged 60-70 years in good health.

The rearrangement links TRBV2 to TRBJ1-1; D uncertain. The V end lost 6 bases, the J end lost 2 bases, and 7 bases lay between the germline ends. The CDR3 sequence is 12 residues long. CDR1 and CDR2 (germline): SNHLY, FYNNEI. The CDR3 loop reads CASRAVNTEAFF. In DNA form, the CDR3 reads TGTGCCAGCAGAGCGGTAAACACTGAAGCTTTCTTT.

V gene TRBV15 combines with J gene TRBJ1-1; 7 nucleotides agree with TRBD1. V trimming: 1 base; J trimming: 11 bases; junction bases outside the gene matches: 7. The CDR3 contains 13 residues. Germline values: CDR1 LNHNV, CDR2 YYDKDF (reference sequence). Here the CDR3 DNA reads TGTGCCACCAGCAGAGTCTCAGCAGGGGGGGCTTTCTTT. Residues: CATSRVSAGGAFF.

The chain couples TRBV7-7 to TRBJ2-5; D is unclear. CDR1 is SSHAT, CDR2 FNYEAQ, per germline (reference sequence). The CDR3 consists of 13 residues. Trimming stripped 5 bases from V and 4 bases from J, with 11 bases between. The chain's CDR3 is CASSRALAETQYF. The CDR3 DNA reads TGTGCCAGCAGCCGCGCGCTGGCAGAGACCCAGTACTTC. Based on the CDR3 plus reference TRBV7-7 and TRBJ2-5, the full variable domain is GAGVSQSPRYKVTKRGQDVTLRCDPISSHATLYWYQQALGQGPEFLTYFNYEAQPDKSGLPSDRFSAERPEGSISTLTIQRTEQRDSAMYRCASSRALAETQYFGPGTRLLVL.

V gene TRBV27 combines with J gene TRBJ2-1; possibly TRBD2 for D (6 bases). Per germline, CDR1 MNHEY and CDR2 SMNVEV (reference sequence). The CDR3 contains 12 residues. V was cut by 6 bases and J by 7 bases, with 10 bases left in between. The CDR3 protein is CASRARGNEQFF. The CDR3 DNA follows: TGTGCCAGCAGGGCCCGGGGGAATGAGCAGTTCTTC.

The CDR3 spells CSVEIPRGRGTQYF. CDR3 nucleotides: TGCAGCGTTGAAATTCCCCGGGGCCGGGGGACCCAGTACTTC. V usage is TRBV29-1 and J usage is TRBJ2-5; the D call may be TRBD1 or TRBD2 (5 bases each). V was clipped by 2 bases and J by 7 bases, with 17 bases between them. The length of the CDR3 is 14 residues. CDR1 SQVTM and CDR2 ANQGSEA come from the germline V gene.

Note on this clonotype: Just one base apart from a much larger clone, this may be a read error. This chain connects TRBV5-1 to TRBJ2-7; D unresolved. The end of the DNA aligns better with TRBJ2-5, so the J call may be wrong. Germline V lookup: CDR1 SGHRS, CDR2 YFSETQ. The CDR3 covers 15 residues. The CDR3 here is CASSLLDGSLETQYF. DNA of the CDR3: TGCGCCAGCAGCTTGTTGGACGGTTCCTTGGAGACCCAGTACTTC.

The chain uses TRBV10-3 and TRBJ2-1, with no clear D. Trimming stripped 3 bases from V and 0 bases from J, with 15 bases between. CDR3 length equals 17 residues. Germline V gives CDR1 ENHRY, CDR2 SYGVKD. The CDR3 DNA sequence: TGTGCCATCAGTGACCCCGACTGGACGGCCTCCTACAATGAGCAGTTCTTC. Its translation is CAISDPDWTASYNEQFF.

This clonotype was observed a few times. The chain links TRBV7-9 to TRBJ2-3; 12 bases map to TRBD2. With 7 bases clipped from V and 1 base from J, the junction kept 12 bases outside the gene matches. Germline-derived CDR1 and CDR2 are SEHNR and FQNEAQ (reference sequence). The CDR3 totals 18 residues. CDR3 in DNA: TGTGCCAGCACCAGAACTAGCGGGAGGCCTATGGGCACAGATACGCAGTATTTT. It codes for CASTRTSGRPMGTDTQYF.

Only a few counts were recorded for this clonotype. CDR3 DNA: TGTGCCAGCAGCGCTCATAGCGGGAGGTCCATCGAGCAGTACTTC. Its protein product is CASSAHSGRSIEQYF. This chain joins TRBV7-8 and TRBJ2-7; 10 nucleotides agree with TRBD2. The CDR3 sequence is 15 residues long. CDR1 is SGHVS and CDR2 is FQNEAQ in the germline V gene. The V gene end was trimmed by 5 bases and the J gene end by 6 bases; junction bases not matched to a gene: 10.

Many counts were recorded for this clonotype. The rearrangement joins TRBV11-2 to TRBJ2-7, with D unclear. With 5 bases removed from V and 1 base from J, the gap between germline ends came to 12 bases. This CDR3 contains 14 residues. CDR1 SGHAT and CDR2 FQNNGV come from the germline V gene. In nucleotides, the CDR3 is TGTGCCAGCAGCCTAACGTACTTTTCCTACGAGCAGTACTTC. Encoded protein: CASSLTYFSYEQYF.

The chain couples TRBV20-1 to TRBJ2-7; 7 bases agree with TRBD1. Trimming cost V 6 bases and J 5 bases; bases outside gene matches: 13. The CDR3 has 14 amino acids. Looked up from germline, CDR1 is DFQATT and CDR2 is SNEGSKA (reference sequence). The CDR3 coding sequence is TGCAGTGCCCCAAAGAGACAGGGAGTGAACGAGCAGTACTTC. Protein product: CSAPKRQGVNEQYF.

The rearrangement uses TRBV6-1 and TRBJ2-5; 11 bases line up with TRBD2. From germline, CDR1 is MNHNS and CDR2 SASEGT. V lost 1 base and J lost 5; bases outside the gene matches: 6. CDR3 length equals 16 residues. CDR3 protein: CASSEVSGRVGETQYF. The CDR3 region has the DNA TGTGCCAGCAGTGAAGTTAGCGGGAGGGTCGGCGAGACCCAGTACTTC.

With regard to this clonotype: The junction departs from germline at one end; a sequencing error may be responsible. The CDR3 DNA follows: TGCGCCAGCAGCTTGACAGGGGACAATGAGCAGTTCTTC. Its protein is CASSLTGDNEQFF. The chain recombines TRBV28 with TRBJ2-1, with 8 positions matching TRBD1. This CDR3 spans 13 amino acids. Germline CDR1 reads MDHEN; CDR2 reads SYDVKM.

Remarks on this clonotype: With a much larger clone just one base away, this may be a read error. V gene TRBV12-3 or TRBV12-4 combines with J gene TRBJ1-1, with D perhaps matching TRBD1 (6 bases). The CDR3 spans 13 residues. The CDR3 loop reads CAGSLAGDTEAFF. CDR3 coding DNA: TGTGCCGGCAGTTTAGCAGGGGACACTGAAGCTTTCTTT.

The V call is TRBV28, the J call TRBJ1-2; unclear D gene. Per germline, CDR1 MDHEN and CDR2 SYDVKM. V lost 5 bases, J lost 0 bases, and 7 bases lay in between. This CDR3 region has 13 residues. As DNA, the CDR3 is TGTGCCAGCAGTCCGATCACTAACTATGGCTACACCTTC. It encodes CASSPITNYGYTF.

CDR3 nucleotides: TGTGCCATCAGTGAGAGCGGAGGCAGCAATCAGCCCCAGCATTTT. Its translation is CAISESGGSNQPQHF. The chain uses TRBV10-3 and TRBJ1-5; D remains ambiguous. CDR1 is ENHRY and CDR2 is SYGVKD in the germline V gene. V was trimmed by 2 bases and J by 1 base, leaving 9 bases between them. The CDR3 contains 15 residues.

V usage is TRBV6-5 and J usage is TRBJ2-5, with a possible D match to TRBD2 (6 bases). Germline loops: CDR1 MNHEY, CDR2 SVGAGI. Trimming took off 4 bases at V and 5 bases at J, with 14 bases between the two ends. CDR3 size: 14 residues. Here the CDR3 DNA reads TGTGCCAGCAGTTCTCCGGGGGATGGGGAGACCCAGTACTTC. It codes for CASSSPGDGETQYF.

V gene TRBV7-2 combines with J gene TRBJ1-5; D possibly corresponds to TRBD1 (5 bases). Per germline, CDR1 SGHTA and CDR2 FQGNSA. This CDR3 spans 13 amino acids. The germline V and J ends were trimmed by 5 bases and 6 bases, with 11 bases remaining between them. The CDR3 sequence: CASSVNGGQPQHF. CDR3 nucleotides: TGTGCCAGCAGCGTAAATGGGGGTCAGCCCCAGCATTTT.

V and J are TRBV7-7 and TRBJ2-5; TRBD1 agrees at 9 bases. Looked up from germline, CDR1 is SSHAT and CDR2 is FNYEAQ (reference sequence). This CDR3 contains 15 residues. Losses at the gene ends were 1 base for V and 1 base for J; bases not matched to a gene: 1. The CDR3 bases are TGTGCCAGCAGCTTAGACAGGGGGCCCCAAGAGACCCAGTACTTC. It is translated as CASSLDRGPQETQYF.

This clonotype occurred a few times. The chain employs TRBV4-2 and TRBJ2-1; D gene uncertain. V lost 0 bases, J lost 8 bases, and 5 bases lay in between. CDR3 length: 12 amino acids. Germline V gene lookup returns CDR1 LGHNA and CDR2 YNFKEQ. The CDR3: CASSQEVDEQFF. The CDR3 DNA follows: TGTGCCAGCAGCCAAGAGGTGGATGAGCAGTTCTTC.

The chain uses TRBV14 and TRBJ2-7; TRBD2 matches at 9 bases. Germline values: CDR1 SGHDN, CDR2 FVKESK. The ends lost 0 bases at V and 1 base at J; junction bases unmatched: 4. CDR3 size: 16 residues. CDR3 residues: CASSQDGLAPSYEQYF. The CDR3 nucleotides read TGTGCCAGCAGCCAAGATGGACTAGCGCCTTCCTACGAGCAGTACTTC.

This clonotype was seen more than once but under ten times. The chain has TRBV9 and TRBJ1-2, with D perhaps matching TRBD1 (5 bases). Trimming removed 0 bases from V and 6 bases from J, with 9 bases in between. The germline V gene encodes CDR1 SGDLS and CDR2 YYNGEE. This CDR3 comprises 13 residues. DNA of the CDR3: TGTGCCAGCAGCGTAGCGCAGGGCCATGGCTACACCTTC. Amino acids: CASSVAQGHGYTF.